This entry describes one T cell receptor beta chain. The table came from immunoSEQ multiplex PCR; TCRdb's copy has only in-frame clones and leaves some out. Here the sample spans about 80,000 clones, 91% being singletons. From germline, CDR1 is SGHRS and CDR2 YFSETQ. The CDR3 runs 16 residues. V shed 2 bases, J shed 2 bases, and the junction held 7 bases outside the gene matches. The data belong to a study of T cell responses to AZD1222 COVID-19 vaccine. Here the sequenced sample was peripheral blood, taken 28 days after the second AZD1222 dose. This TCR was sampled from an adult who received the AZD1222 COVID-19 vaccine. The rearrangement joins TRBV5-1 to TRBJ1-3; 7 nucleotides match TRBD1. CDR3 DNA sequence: TGCGCCAGCAGCTTCGGATCTACAGGGGCTGGAAACACCATATATTTT. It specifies CASSFGSTGAGNTIYF. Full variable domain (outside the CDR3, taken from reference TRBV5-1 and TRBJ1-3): KAGVTQTPRYLIKTRGQQVTLSCSPISGHRSVSWYQQTPGQGLQFLFEYFSETQRNKGNFPGRFSGRQFSNSRSEMNVSTLELGDSALYLCASSFGSTGAGNTIYFGEGSWLTVV.